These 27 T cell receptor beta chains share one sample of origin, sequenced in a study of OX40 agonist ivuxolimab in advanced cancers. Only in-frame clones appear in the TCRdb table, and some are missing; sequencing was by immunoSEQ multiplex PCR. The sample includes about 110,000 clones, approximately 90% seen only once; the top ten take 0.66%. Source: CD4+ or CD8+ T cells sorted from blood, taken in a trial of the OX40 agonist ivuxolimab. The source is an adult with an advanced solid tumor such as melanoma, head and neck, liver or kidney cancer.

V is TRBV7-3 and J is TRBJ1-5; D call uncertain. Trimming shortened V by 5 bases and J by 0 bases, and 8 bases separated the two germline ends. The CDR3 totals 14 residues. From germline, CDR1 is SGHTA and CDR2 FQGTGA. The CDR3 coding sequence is TGTGCCAGCAGCGTTCAGAATAGCAATCAGCCCCAGCATTTT. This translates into CASSVQNSNQPQHF.

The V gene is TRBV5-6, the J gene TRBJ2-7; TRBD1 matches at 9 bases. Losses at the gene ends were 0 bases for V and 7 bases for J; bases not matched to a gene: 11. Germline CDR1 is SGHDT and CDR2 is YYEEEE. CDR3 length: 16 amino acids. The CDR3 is CASSLVGQGSWGEQYF. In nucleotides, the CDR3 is TGTGCCAGCAGCTTGGTGGGACAGGGCTCCTGGGGGGAGCAGTACTTC. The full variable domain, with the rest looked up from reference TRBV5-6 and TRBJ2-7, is DAGVTQSPTHLIKTRGQQVTLRCSPKSGHDTVSWYQQALGQGPQFIFQYYEEEERQRGNFPDRFSGHQFPNYSSELNVNALLLGDSALYLCASSLVGQGSWGEQYFGPGTRLTVT.

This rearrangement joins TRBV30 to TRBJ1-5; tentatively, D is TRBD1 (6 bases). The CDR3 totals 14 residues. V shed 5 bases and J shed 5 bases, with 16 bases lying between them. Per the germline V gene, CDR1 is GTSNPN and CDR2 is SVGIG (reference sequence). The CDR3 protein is CAWGGPGAYQPQHF. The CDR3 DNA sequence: TGTGCCTGGGGAGGGCCAGGGGCATATCAGCCCCAGCATTTT.

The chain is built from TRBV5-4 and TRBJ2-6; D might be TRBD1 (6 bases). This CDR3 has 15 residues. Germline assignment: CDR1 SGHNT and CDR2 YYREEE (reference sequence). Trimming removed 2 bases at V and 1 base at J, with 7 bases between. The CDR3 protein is CASSLTGSGANVLTF. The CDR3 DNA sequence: TGTGCCAGCAGCTTAACAGGGTCTGGGGCCAACGTCCTGACTTTC.

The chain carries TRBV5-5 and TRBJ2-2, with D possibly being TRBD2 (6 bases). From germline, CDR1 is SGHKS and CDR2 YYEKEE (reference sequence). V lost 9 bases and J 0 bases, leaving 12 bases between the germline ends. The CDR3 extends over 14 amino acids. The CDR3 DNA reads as TGTGCCACCAGGCGACTAGCGAACACCGGGGAGCTGTTTTTT. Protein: CATRRLANTGELFF.

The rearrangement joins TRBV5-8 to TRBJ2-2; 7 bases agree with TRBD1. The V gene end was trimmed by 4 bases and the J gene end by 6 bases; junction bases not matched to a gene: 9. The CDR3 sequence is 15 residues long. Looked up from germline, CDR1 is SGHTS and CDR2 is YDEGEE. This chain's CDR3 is CASSIFTGVAGELFF. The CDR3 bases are TGTGCCAGCAGCATTTTCACAGGGGTTGCCGGGGAGCTGTTTTTT.

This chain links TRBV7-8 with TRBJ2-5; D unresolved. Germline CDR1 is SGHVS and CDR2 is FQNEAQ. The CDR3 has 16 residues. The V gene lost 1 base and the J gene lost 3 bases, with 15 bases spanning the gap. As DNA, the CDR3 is TGTGCCAGCAGCTTAGTACCGACCCAGACCAAAGAGACCCAGTACTTC. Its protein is CASSLVPTQTKETQYF.

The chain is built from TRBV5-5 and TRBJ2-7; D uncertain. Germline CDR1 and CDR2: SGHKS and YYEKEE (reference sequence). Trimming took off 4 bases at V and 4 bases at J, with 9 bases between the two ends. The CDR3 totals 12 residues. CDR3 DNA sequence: TGTGCCAGCAGCCGAACTCGGTACGAGCAGTACTTC. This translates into CASSRTRYEQYF.

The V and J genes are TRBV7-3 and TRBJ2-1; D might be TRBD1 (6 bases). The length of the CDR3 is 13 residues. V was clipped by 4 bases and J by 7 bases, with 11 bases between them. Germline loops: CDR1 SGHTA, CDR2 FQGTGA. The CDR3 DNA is TGTGCCAGCAGCTCCTTAACAGGGAATGAGCAGTTCTTC. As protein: CASSSLTGNEQFF.

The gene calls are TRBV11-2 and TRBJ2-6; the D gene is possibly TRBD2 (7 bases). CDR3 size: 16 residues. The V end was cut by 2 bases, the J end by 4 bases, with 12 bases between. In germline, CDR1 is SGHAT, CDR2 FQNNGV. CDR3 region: CASSLTRGAGANVLTF. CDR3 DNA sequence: TGTGCCAGCAGCTTAACTCGGGGGGCCGGGGCCAACGTCCTGACTTTC.

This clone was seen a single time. The CDR3 loop reads CAISDIGPGELFF. The CDR3, as DNA: TGTGCCATCAGTGACATAGGGCCCGGGGAGCTGTTTTTT. This chain links TRBV10-3 with TRBJ2-2; D unresolved. CDR1 and CDR2 from the germline V gene are ENHRY and SYGVKD. V was clipped by 3 bases and J by 6 bases, with 8 bases between them. This CDR3 has 13 amino acids.

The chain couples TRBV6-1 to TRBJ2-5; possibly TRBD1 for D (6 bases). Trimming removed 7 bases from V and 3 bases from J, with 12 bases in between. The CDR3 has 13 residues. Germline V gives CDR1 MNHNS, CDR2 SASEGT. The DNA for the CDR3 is TGTGCCAGCATAAACAGGGTAGAAGAGACCCAGTACTTC. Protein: CASINRVEETQYF.

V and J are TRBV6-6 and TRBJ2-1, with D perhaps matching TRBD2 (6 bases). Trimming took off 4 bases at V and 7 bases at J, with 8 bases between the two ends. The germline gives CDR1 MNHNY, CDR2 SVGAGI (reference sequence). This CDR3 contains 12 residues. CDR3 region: CASSFAGNEQFF. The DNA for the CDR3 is TGTGCCAGCAGTTTCGCGGGGAATGAGCAGTTCTTC.

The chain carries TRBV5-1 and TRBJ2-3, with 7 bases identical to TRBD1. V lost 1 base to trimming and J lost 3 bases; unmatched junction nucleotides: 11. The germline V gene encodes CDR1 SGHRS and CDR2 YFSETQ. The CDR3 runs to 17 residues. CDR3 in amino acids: CASSLQPTGVGTDTQYF. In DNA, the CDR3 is TGCGCCAGCAGCTTGCAACCTACAGGGGTCGGAACAGATACGCAGTATTTT.

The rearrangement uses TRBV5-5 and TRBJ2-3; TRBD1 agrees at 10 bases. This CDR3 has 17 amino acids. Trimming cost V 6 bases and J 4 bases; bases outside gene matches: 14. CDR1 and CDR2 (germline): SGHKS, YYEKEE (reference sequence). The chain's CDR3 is CASTPSPTGGFSDTQYF. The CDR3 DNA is TGTGCCAGCACCCCATCACCGACAGGGGGCTTTTCAGATACGCAGTATTTT.

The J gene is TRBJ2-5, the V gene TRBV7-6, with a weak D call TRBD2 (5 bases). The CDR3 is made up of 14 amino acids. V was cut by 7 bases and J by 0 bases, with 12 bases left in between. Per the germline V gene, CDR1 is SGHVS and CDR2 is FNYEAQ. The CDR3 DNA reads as TGTGCCAGCACAAAAATCGGGAACCAAGAGACCCAGTACTTC. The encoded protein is CASTKIGNQETQYF.

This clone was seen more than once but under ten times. The CDR3 sequence is CATSRDRGSDTQYF. Here the CDR3 DNA reads TGTGCCACCAGCAGAGACAGGGGCTCAGATACGCAGTATTTT. The genes are TRBV15 and TRBJ2-3, with a tentative D call TRBD1 (6 bases). The V end lost 0 bases, the J end lost 4 bases, and 8 bases lay between the germline ends. The CDR3 has 14 amino acids. CDR1 is LNHNV, CDR2 YYDKDF, per germline (reference sequence).

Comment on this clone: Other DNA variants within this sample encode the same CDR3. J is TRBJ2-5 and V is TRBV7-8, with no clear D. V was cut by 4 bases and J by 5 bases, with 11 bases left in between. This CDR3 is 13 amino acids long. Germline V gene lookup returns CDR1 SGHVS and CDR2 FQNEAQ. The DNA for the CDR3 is TGTGCCAGCAGCTCGGGCCGTGGGGAGACCCAGTACTTC. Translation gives CASSSGRGETQYF.

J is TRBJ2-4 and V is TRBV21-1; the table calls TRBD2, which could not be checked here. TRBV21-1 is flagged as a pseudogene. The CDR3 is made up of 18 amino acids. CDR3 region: CASSAPGSRSRTKNIQYF. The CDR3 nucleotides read TGTGCCAGCAGCGCACCGGGATCTAGGTCCCGCACCAAAAACATTCAGTACTTC.

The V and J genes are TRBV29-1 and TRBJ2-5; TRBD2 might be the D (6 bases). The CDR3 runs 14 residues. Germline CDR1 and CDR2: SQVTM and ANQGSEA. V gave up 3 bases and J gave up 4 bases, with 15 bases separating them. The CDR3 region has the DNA TGCAGCGTTGAGGCGGGAAGCCGCCGAGAGACCCAGTACTTC. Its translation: CSVEAGSRRETQYF.

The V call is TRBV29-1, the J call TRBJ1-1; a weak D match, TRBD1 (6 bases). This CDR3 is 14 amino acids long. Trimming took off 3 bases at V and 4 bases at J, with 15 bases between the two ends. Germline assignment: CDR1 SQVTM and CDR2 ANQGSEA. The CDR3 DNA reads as TGCAGCGTTGATTTCCAGGGGAGGGGCACTGAAGCTTTCTTT. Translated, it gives CSVDFQGRGTEAFF.

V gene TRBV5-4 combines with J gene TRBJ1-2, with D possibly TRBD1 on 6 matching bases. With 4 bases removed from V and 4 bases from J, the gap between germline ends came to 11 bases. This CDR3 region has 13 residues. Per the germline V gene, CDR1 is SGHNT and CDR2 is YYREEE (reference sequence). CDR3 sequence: CASSRQDLYGYTF. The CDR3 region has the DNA TGTGCCAGCAGCCGACAGGACCTCTATGGCTACACCTTC. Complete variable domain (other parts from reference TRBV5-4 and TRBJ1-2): ETGVTQSPTHLIKTRGQQVTLRCSSQSGHNTVSWYQQALGQGPQFIFQYYREEENGRGNFPPRFSGLQFPNYSSELNVNALELDDSALYLCASSRQDLYGYTFGSGTRLTVV.

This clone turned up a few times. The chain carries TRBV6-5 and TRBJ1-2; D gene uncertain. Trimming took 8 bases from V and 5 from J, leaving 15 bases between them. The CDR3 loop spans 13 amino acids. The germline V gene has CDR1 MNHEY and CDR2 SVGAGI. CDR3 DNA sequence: TGTGCCAGCTCCGCCATGGGAGCGTATGGCTACACCTTC. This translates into CASSAMGAYGYTF.

CDR3 bases: TGCGCCAGCAGCTTCACCGCCCAGAAAGAGACCCAGTACTTC. It yields the protein CASSFTAQKETQYF. This chain connects TRBV5-1 to TRBJ2-5; D call uncertain. The CDR3 is 14 amino acids. CDR1 and CDR2 from the germline V gene are SGHRS and YFSETQ. The ends were cut back, 2 bases at V and 3 bases at J, with 11 bases in the middle.

The CDR3 DNA follows: TGTGCCAGCAGCTTTAGGTTGTCTAGCAAGTCCTATGAGCAGTTCTTC. Its translation is CASSFRLSSKSYEQFF. This sequence joins TRBV7-8 and TRBJ2-1; maybe TRBD2 (5 bases). Trimming removed 3 bases at V and 8 bases at J, with 20 bases between. Germline CDR1 SGHVS, CDR2 FQNEAQ. The CDR3 sequence is 16 residues long.

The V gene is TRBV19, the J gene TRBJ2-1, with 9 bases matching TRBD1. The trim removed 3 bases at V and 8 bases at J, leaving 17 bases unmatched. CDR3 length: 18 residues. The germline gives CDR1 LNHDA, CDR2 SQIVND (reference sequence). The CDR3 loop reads CASSIRGTGTGTTHEQFF. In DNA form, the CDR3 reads TGTGCCAGTAGTATCAGGGGAACCGGGACAGGGACGACACATGAGCAGTTCTTC.

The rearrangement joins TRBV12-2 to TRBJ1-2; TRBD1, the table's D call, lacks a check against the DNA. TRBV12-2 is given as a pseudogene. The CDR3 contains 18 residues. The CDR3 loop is CASRPQGGRTGGFYGYTF. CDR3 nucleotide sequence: TGTGCAAGTCGCCCACAGGGGGGGAGGACAGGAGGGTTCTATGGCTACACCTTC.